This T cell receptor (beta chain) was retrieved from a study of shared clonotypes between healthy human individuals. Researchers partitioned CD4+ cells into CD45RA+ naive and CD45RA-negative memory subsets. DNA at about 210 ng, around 30,000 T cell genomes, went into sorted-subset replicate PCRs. Produced via immunoSEQ multiplex PCR; TCRdb's table is partial and in-frame only. The table includes 2 million to 3 million clones, around nine tenths detected once. Sequenced material: naive CD4+ T cells sorted from blood. Sample subset: CD45RA+ positively selected. The sequence was obtained from a man aged 18 to 30 in good health.

The chain's CDR3 is CASSRTTGGIETQYF. DNA for the CDR3: TGTGCCAGCTCACGAACGACAGGGGGGATAGAGACCCAGTACTTC. The chain carries TRBV18 and TRBJ2-5; 9 bases line up with TRBD1. This CDR3 spans 15 amino acids. The ends lost 4 bases at V and 4 bases at J; junction bases unmatched: 7. In germline, CDR1 is KGHSH, CDR2 LQKENI.